This note documents a single T cell receptor (beta chain) sequence. Cohort allocation depended upon clinical history that participants reported. Per the original methods: Estimated nucleated cell counts came from reference gene primer amplification. Only in-frame clones appear in the TCRdb table, and some are missing; sequencing was by immunoSEQ multiplex PCR. The DNA gave D and trimming, while V, J and clone size come from that table. The sample lists fewer than 200,000 clones, 65% to 90% occurring once. The V gene's germline CDR1 is LGHDT and CDR2 YNNKEL (reference sequence). Trimming shortened V by 1 base and J by 3 bases, and 22 bases separated the two germline ends. The CDR3 has 18 amino acids. The data stem from a study of blood T cell repertoires in COVID-19. Study-wide context: Sources were T cells, B-cell-depleted T cells, or PBMCs; the material itself was cDNA or gDNA.

The specimen was PBMCs or T cells enriched from blood (not recorded which). The rearrangement uses TRBV3-1 (or the pseudogene TRBV3-2) and TRBJ2-7; D may be TRBD1 (6 bases). The sequence was obtained from a man over 45 who had recovered from COVID-19. CDR3 residues: CASSQGGTGRGTNYEQYF. In nucleotides, the CDR3 is TGTGCCAGCAGCCAAGGGGGAACAGGGCGCGGTACTAACTACGAGCAGTACTTC.